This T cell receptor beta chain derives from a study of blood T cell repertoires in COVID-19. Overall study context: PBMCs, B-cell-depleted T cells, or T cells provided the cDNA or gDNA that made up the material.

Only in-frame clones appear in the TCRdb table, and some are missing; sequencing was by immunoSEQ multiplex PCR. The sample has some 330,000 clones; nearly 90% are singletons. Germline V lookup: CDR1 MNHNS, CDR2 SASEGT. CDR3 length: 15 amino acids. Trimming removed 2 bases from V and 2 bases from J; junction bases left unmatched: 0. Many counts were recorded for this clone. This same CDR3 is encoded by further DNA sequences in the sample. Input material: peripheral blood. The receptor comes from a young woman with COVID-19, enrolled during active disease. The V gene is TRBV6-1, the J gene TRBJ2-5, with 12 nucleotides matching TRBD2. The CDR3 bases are TGTGCCAGCAGTGAACTAGCGGGGGGGCAAGAGACCCAGTACTTC. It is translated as CASSELAGGQETQYF.